Shown below are 32 T cell receptor beta chains from a single sample sequenced in a study of beta chain features in type 1 diabetes. Expressed TCRB transcripts were sequenced because the isolated RNA had all been reverse transcribed beforehand. Produced via immunoSEQ multiplex PCR; TCRdb's table is partial and in-frame only. The table includes 310,000 or so clones, around 9.7% detected once. Overall study findings and caveats: Among all four CD4+ subsets, Type 1 diabetes patients had TCRB CDR3s that were moderately but significantly shorter.

These TCRs are of unknown antigen specificity. The sample consisted of central memory CD4+ T cells from blood. These receptors were obtained from a man in his thirties or forties with type 1 diabetes.

This clone was picked up a small number of times. The genes are TRBV20-1 and TRBJ1-2; D call uncertain. The CDR3 is 10 amino acids. Trimming pared 5 bases from V and 6 bases from J, leaving 7 bases between. Per the germline V gene, CDR1 is DFQATT and CDR2 is SNEGSKA (reference sequence). The CDR3 bases are TGCAGTGCTCCCGGTGATGGCTACACCTTC. Translation gives CSAPGDGYTF.

The sample holds many counts of this clone. This same CDR3 is encoded by further DNA sequences in the sample. The V call is TRBV28, the J call TRBJ1-5, with 9 bases identical to TRBD1. After removal of 4 bases from V and 4 bases from J, the junction contained 5 bases not matched to a gene. This CDR3 spans 15 amino acids. Germline lookup yields CDR1 MDHEN and CDR2 SYDVKM. DNA for the CDR3: TGTGCCAGCAGTTCGGGACAGGGTGGAAATCAGCCCCAGCATTTT. It specifies CASSSGQGGNQPQHF.

Points on this clone: At one of its ends the junction is not consistent with the germline gene, which may arise from a read error. The chain is built from TRBV2 and TRBJ2-7; D perhaps matches TRBD1 (5 bases). This CDR3 has 13 residues. Germline V gene data show CDR1 as SNHLY and CDR2 as FYNNEI. CDR3 residues: CASSDQGSYELYF. The DNA of the CDR3 is TGTGCCAGCAGTGACCAGGGTAGCTACGAGCTGTACTTC.

The chain employs TRBV7-8 and TRBJ2-3; unclear D gene. Germline V lookup: CDR1 SGHVS, CDR2 FQNEAQ. The germline V and J ends were trimmed by 7 bases and 0 bases, with 14 bases remaining between them. The CDR3 is 15 residues long. The CDR3 DNA follows: TGTGCCAGCACCGACCGGGTCGATAGCACAGATACGCAGTATTTT. Its translation is CASTDRVDSTDTQYF.

This clone was detected only a few times. CDR3 sequence (DNA): TGCGCCAGCAGCACCCCACAGGGGGAAACCTACGAGCAGTACTTC. Translation: CASSTPQGETYEQYF. The chain joins TRBV5-1 to TRBJ2-7, with 8 bases lining up with TRBD1. The CDR3 runs 15 residues. Per germline, CDR1 SGHRS and CDR2 YFSETQ. V trimming: 4 bases; J trimming: 2 bases; junction bases outside the gene matches: 8.

This clone was seen more than once but under ten times. The chain links TRBV21-1 to TRBJ1-1; the tabulated D call, TRBD1, remains unverified against the DNA. TRBV21-1 is a pseudogene locus. This CDR3 region has 14 residues. CDR3 loop: CASSIGQGNTEAFF. The CDR3 bases are TGTGCCAGCAGTATAGGACAGGGCAACACTGAAGCTTTCTTT.

With respect to this clone: Other DNA sequences in the sample encode the same CDR3. The chain is built from TRBV7-2 and TRBJ2-1; no firm D call. Germline V gene data show CDR1 as SGHTA and CDR2 as FQGNSA. Trimming left V 3 bases short and J 5 bases short, with 8 bases between. The CDR3 sequence is 13 residues long. The CDR3 loop is CASSLSRDNEQFF. The CDR3 DNA is TGTGCCAGCAGCTTGTCTCGGGACAATGAGCAGTTCTTC.

This clone was seen more than once but under ten times. V usage is TRBV7-2 and J usage is TRBJ1-2; D is perhaps TRBD1 (5 bases). V shed 0 bases and J shed 2 bases, with 7 bases lying between them. Germline V gene lookup returns CDR1 SGHTA and CDR2 FQGNSA. The CDR3 runs to 14 residues. The CDR3 loop reads CASSLAGANYGYTF. The CDR3 region has the DNA TGTGCCAGCAGCTTAGCCGGGGCCAACTATGGCTACACCTTC.

This clone occurred a few times. The rearrangement links TRBV30 to TRBJ1-6; a weak D match, TRBD1 (5 bases). This CDR3 comprises 16 residues. Germline-derived CDR1 and CDR2 are GTSNPN and SVGIG (reference sequence). V shed 1 base and J shed 10 bases, with 20 bases lying between them. CDR3 coding DNA: TGTGCCTGGAGTGCCCAGGAGGGGTGGGTACGGTCACCCCTCCACTTT. Its translation is CAWSAQEGWVRSPLHF.

This clone appeared a few times. The V call is TRBV28, the J call TRBJ2-5, with 7 nucleotides matching TRBD1. Germline V gene data show CDR1 as MDHEN and CDR2 as SYDVKM. This CDR3 region has 13 residues. Trimming cost V 6 bases and J 0 bases; bases outside gene matches: 1. This CDR3 reads CASSQGDQETQYF. The CDR3 DNA reads TGTGCCAGCAGCCAGGGGGACCAAGAGACCCAGTACTTC.

There are a few counts of this clone. J is TRBJ2-1 and V is TRBV9; D possibly uses TRBD1 or TRBD2 (5 bases each). Germline CDR1 and CDR2: SGDLS and YYNGEE. Trimming pared 4 bases from V and 10 bases from J, leaving 24 bases between. This CDR3 spans 16 amino acids. The CDR3 sequence: CASSPTEGTGHGEQFF. CDR3 DNA sequence: TGTGCCAGCAGCCCCACGGAAGGGACGGGTCACGGGGAGCAGTTCTTC.

This clone was found a few times. The genes are TRBV19 and TRBJ1-2; D is undetermined. CDR1 is LNHDA, CDR2 SQIVND, per germline (reference sequence). Trimming stripped 5 bases from V and 5 bases from J, with 12 bases between. CDR3 size: 13 residues. This CDR3 is CASSADDRYGYTF. The CDR3 DNA follows: TGTGCCAGTAGTGCCGACGACCGATATGGCTACACCTTC.

There are a few counts of this clone. This chain links TRBV5-1 with TRBJ2-1, with D unclear. Trimming removed 0 bases from V and 5 bases from J, with 6 bases in between. CDR3 size: 13 residues. The germline CDR1 and CDR2 sequences are SGHRS and YFSETQ. The CDR3 region is CASSLDNNNEQFF. CDR3 in DNA: TGCGCCAGCAGCTTGGACAACAACAATGAGCAGTTCTTC.

There are a few counts of this clone. The chain combines TRBV9 with TRBJ2-7, with 9 bases that match TRBD2. In germline, CDR1 is SGDLS, CDR2 YYNGEE. The CDR3 spans 15 residues. V lost 4 bases, J lost 1 base, and 6 bases stayed unmatched. The CDR3 is CASSPAGGTSYEQYF. The CDR3 DNA reads as TGTGCCAGCAGCCCCGCGGGGGGGACGTCCTACGAGCAGTACTTC.

This clone was detected a few times. The chain couples TRBV6-6 to TRBJ1-6, with no clear D. CDR3 length: 16 amino acids. V was pared by 5 bases and J by 0 bases, with 11 bases between. Germline V gives CDR1 MNHNY, CDR2 SVGAGI (reference sequence). The CDR3 sequence: CASSRRESSYNSPLHF. The CDR3 bases are TGTGCCAGCAGTCGGCGAGAAAGCTCCTATAATTCACCCCTCCACTTT.

This clone was seen only a few times. The genes are TRBV6-1 and TRBJ2-6; tentative D call: TRBD2 (6 bases). V lost 7 bases and J lost 0, with 10 bases in between. CDR3 length: 15 residues. From germline, CDR1 is MNHNS and CDR2 SASEGT. In nucleotides, the CDR3 is TGTGCCAGCACCCCGGGGGTCTCTGGGGCCAACGTCCTGACTTTC. Translation: CASTPGVSGANVLTF.

This clone has ten or more counts. This chain connects TRBV28 to TRBJ1-4; TRBD1 matches at 10 bases. V dropped 2 bases and J dropped 1; count of bases not matched to a gene: 1. The CDR3 contains 16 residues. Germline values: CDR1 MDHEN, CDR2 SYDVKM. Here the CDR3 reads CASSLGTGVTNEKLFF. As DNA, the CDR3 is TGTGCCAGCAGTTTAGGGACAGGGGTAACTAATGAAAAACTGTTTTTT.

This chain links TRBV4-3 with TRBJ2-5; 7 bases fit TRBD1. CDR1 is LGHNA, CDR2 YSLEER, per germline. The CDR3 is made up of 15 amino acids. J gave up 3 bases and V 0 bases, and 4 bases lay outside the gene matches. CDR3 nucleotide sequence: TGCGCCAGCAGCCAAGACCCAGGGGGAAAAGAGACCCAGTACTTC. It yields the protein CASSQDPGGKETQYF.

This clone was found a few times. CDR3 nucleotide sequence: TGTGCCAGCTCCCAACTGGACGGGGCCCAAGAGACCCAGTACTTC. Its protein is CASSQLDGAQETQYF. The gene calls are TRBV18 and TRBJ2-5; D is perhaps TRBD1 or TRBD2 (5 bases each). The CDR3 covers 15 residues. V was clipped by 6 bases and J by 1 base, with 15 bases between them. Germline CDR1 KGHSH, CDR2 LQKENI.

This clone showed up just a few times. Other DNA sequences within the sample encode an identical CDR3. V usage is TRBV7-2 and J usage is TRBJ2-3; D gene uncertain. CDR1 is SGHTA and CDR2 is FQGNSA in the germline V gene. Trimming left V 5 bases short and J 2 bases short, with 5 bases between. This CDR3 is 12 amino acids long. The chain's CDR3 is CASSRDTDTQYF. The CDR3 DNA sequence: TGTGCCAGCAGCAGGGACACAGATACGCAGTATTTT.

The chain uses TRBV6-1 and TRBJ1-6, with 8 bases identical to TRBD1. Germline CDR1 reads MNHNS; CDR2 reads SASEGT. The CDR3 extends over 13 amino acids. V lost 6 bases, J lost 8 bases, and 3 bases stayed unmatched. CDR3 DNA: TGTGCCAGCAGCGGGACAGGTTATTCACCCCTCCACTTT. Protein: CASSGTGYSPLHF.

This clone was seen many times. V and J are TRBV7-2 and TRBJ2-7; 7 nucleotides align to TRBD1. Unmatched junction bases numbered 8, after V lost 5 bases and J lost 4 bases. The V gene's germline CDR1 is SGHTA and CDR2 FQGNSA. This CDR3 contains 14 residues. CDR3 DNA sequence: TGTGCCAGCAGCCTCATTCCGGGACAGTACGAGCAGTACTTC. This sequence encodes CASSLIPGQYEQYF.

This chain joins TRBV2 and TRBJ2-1; 7 bases agree with TRBD2. Germline trimming cut 6 bases from V and 4 bases from J; bases unmatched to any gene: 6. The CDR3 runs 14 residues. CDR1 and CDR2 from the germline V gene are SNHLY and FYNNEI. The CDR3 region is CASRKERGYNEQFF. Here the CDR3 DNA reads TGTGCCAGCAGGAAGGAGCGGGGTTACAATGAGCAGTTCTTC. Drawing the rest from reference TRBV2 and TRBJ2-1, the complete variable domain is EPEVTQTPSHQVTQMGQEVILRCVPISNHLYFYWYRQILGQKVEFLVSFYNNEISEKSEIFDDQFSVERPDGSNFTLKIRSTKLEDSAMYFCASRKERGYNEQFFGPGTRLTVL.

This clone was counted between two and nine times. The chain carries TRBV18 and TRBJ1-3; tentative D call: TRBD1 (6 bases). The germline V gene has CDR1 KGHSH and CDR2 LQKENI. CDR3 length: 16 residues. Trimming left V 3 bases short and J 0 bases short, with 12 bases between. The CDR3 protein is CASSPFDRSSGNTIYF. The CDR3 DNA sequence: TGTGCCAGCTCACCTTTCGACAGGAGCTCTGGAAACACCATATATTTT. Full variable domain (outside the CDR3, taken from reference TRBV18 and TRBJ1-3): NAGVMQNPRHLVRRRGQEARLRCSPMKGHSHVYWYRQLPEEGLKFMVYLQKENIIDESGMPKERFSAEFPKEGPSILRIQQVVRGDSAAYFCASSPFDRSSGNTIYFGEGSWLTVV.

The chain carries TRBV5-4 and TRBJ2-3; D unclear. The germline CDR1 and CDR2 sequences are SGHNT and YYREEE (reference sequence). The CDR3 spans 15 residues. V lost 0 bases to trimming and J lost 0 bases, with 8 bases between them. The CDR3 here is CASSLDKRSTDTQYF. CDR3 bases: TGTGCCAGCAGCTTGGACAAAAGGAGCACAGATACGCAGTATTTT.

This clone was counted a few times. The chain employs TRBV4-3 and TRBJ2-1, with 14 bases that match TRBD2. Germline V gene lookup returns CDR1 LGHNA and CDR2 YSLEER. Germline trimming cut 3 bases from V and 7 bases from J; bases unmatched to any gene: 2. The CDR3 is 15 residues long. CDR3 sequence reads: CASSQRTSGGNEQFF. CDR3 sequence (DNA): TGCGCCAGCAGCCAGAGGACTAGCGGGGGGAATGAGCAGTTCTTC.

This clone appeared a few times. V usage is TRBV6-6 and J usage is TRBJ2-1, with D hard to call. Trimming left V 2 bases short and J 5 bases short, with 10 bases between. The germline V gene has CDR1 MNHNY and CDR2 SVGAGI (reference sequence). The CDR3 extends over 14 amino acids. CDR3: CASSYLQRDNEQFF. The CDR3 DNA is TGTGCCAGCAGTTACCTACAGAGAGACAATGAGCAGTTCTTC.

This clone was counted a few times. The V and J genes are TRBV5-1 and TRBJ2-3; 8 positions agree with TRBD2. Germline CDR1 and CDR2: SGHRS and YFSETQ. Unmatched junction bases numbered 5, after V lost 2 bases and J lost 3 bases. CDR3 length: 15 amino acids. CDR3 DNA sequence: TGCGCCAGCAGCTTATCGCGGGGGGAAACAGATACGCAGTATTTT. Residues: CASSLSRGETDTQYF.

The chain carries TRBV7-2 and TRBJ1-2; the match to TRBD1 covers 8 bases. The germline CDR1 and CDR2 sequences are SGHTA and FQGNSA. The CDR3 has 14 amino acids. With 5 bases clipped from V and 7 bases from J, the junction kept 9 bases outside the gene matches. CDR3 bases: TGTGCCAGCAGCCCCCGGACAGGGTCCACTGGCTACACCTTC. It specifies CASSPRTGSTGYTF.

This clone occurred a few times. CDR3 nucleotides: TGTGCCTGGGGAAGAGACCTGAGCAATGAGCAGTTCTTC. This encodes CAWGRDLSNEQFF. The rearrangement uses TRBV30 and TRBJ2-1, with D unresolved. The V gene's germline CDR1 is GTSNPN and CDR2 SVGIG (reference sequence). This CDR3 spans 13 amino acids. V lost 5 bases and J 6 bases, leaving 14 bases between the germline ends.

The gene calls are TRBV18 and TRBJ1-5, with D hard to call. Germline CDR1 KGHSH, CDR2 LQKENI. V lost 6 bases, J lost 5 bases, and 11 bases lay in between. The CDR3 has 13 amino acids. This CDR3 reads CASSPGSHQPQHF. DNA for the CDR3: TGTGCCAGCTCCCCCGGGTCACATCAGCCCCAGCATTTT.

This chain links TRBV7-6 with TRBJ2-7, with D perhaps matching TRBD1 (5 bases). V was cut by 5 bases and J by 5 bases, with 13 bases left in between. CDR3 length: 13 residues. Looked up from germline, CDR1 is SGHVS and CDR2 is FNYEAQ. The CDR3 nucleotides are TGTGCCAGCAGCCCTAGACCGGACAACGAGCAGTACTTC. Protein product: CASSPRPDNEQYF.